These T cell receptor beta chains were read from a single sample in a study of T cells in Graves' hyperthyroidism and ophthalmopathy. MiXCR was run by TCRdb on the multiplex PCR reads, yielding one entry per CDR3 protein. Here the sample spans approximately 640,000 distinct CDR3 sequences, 15% to 20% being singletons. Sequencing used blood. All receptors derive from a man aged 45 to 65 with Graves' hyperthyroidism. Both conserved end residues are part of each CDR3. Fields, in order: J gene, clone size, D gene, V gene, CDR3 DNA, CDR3 protein. The D gene is left open where the match is weak. Part of the rows lack a size; the others show once, few, many or a class for expanded clones.

J: TRBJ1-6; size: .; D: .; V: TRBV5-1; DNA: TGCGCCAGCAGCTTGGAAGGCGGATATAATTCACCCCTCCACTTT; CDR3: CASSLEGGYNSPLHF
J: TRBJ1-5; size: few; D: .; V: TRBV28; DNA: TGTGCCAGCAGTATCCTCCCACAGGGAGGTCAGCCCCAGCATTTT; CDR3: CASSILPQGGQPQHF
J: TRBJ2-1; size: few; D: TRBD1; V: TRBV19; DNA: TGTGCCAGTAGTATCACAGGGGGAAAGGCCTACAATGAGCAGTTCTTC; CDR3: CASSITGGKAYNEQFF
J: TRBJ1-1; size: many; D: .; V: TRBV19; DNA: TGTGCCAGTAGTATTGCCGGGGGGAACACTGAAGCTTTCTTT; CDR3: CASSIAGGNTEAFF
J: TRBJ2-7; size: few; D: TRBD2; V: TRBV4-3; DNA: TGCGCCAGCAGCCAAGACCCTAGCGGGAGGGACAATGAGCAGTACTTC; CDR3: CASSQDPSGRDNEQYF
J: TRBJ2-7; size: many; D: .; V: TRBV11-2; DNA: TGTGCCAGCAGCCGCAACGGGATCTCCTACGAGCAGTACTTC; CDR3: CASSRNGISYEQYF
J: TRBJ1-2; size: .; D: .; V: TRBV19; DNA: TGTGCCAGTCTAACAGGGTTAGAAGGCTACACCTTC; CDR3: CASLTGLEGYTF
J: TRBJ2-1; size: .; D: .; V: TRBV19; DNA: TGTGCCAGTAGTATGTTACAGCCTGGGTGGAATGAGCAGTTCTTC; CDR3: CASSMLQPGWNEQFF
J: TRBJ2-1; size: .; D: TRBD2; V: TRBV19; DNA: TGTGCCAGTAGCCTGGGACTAGCGAGTGTCGGTGAGCAGTTCTTC; CDR3: CASSLGLASVGEQFF
J: TRBJ1-1; size: few; D: .; V: TRBV28; DNA: TGTGCCAGCAGTTTCCGGACCCTTGGACGGTTGAACACTGAAGCTTTCTTT; CDR3: CASSFRTLGRLNTEAFF
J: TRBJ2-1; size: few; D: TRBD1; V: TRBV6-1; DNA: TGTGCCAGCAGACACTACACAGGGGACTACAATGAGCAGTTCTTC; CDR3: CASRHYTGDYNEQFF
J: TRBJ1-6; size: few; D: .; V: TRBV12-3/TRBV12-4; DNA: TGTGCCAGCAGCGCCTGGGACTTGTCGGAGGATTCACCCCTCCACTTT; CDR3: CASSAWDLSEDSPLHF
J: TRBJ2-1; size: .; D: TRBD2; V: TRBV7-9; DNA: TGTGCCAGCAGCACATCCGGGACTAGCGGGAGTTGGAATGAGCAGTTCTTC; CDR3: CASSTSGTSGSWNEQFF
J: TRBJ2-1; size: many; D: TRBD2; V: TRBV5-1; DNA: TGCGCCAGCAGCTTGGCCCACGGGGGGAATGAGCAGTTCTTC; CDR3: CASSLAHGGNEQFF
J: TRBJ2-3; size: .; D: .; V: TRBV6-2/TRBV6-3; DNA: TGTGCCAGCAGTTACTCGATAGTGGACTATAACACAGATACGCAGTATTTT; CDR3: CASSYSIVDYNTDTQYF
J: TRBJ2-1; size: .; D: TRBD2; V: TRBV5-1; DNA: TGCGCCAGCAGCTTGACGGCTAGCGGGAGGGCCGGCAATGAGCAGTTCTTC; CDR3: CASSLTASGRAGNEQFF
J: TRBJ2-1; size: many; D: .; V: TRBV11-2; DNA: TGTGCCAGCAGCTTAGTTGTGGAAAACAATGAGCAGTTCTTC; CDR3: CASSLVVENNEQFF
J: TRBJ1-1; size: many; D: .; V: TRBV20-1; DNA: TGCAGTGCTAGAAAGGACGTAAACACTGAAGCTTTCTTT; CDR3: CSARKDVNTEAFF
J: TRBJ2-7; size: once; D: .; V: TRBV5-6; DNA: TGTGCCAGCAGCTTGCGGGGATCAGCTCACGAGCAGTACTTC; CDR3: CASSLRGSAHEQYF
J: TRBJ2-2; size: many; D: .; V: TRBV19; DNA: TGTGCCAGTAGTATCGGAACCATCACCGGGGAGCTGTTTTTT; CDR3: CASSIGTITGELFF
J: TRBJ2-2; size: .; D: TRBD2; V: TRBV6-1; DNA: TGTGCCAGCAGTTTCCGGACTAGCGGGAGTTTGTCCACCGGGGAGCTGTTTTTT; CDR3: CASSFRTSGSLSTGELFF
J: TRBJ1-2; size: many; D: TRBD1; V: TRBV27; DNA: TGTGCCAGCAGTTCCTACAGGGGAGATGGCTACACCTTC; CDR3: CASSSYRGDGYTF
J: TRBJ2-2; size: few; D: TRBD1; V: TRBV2; DNA: TGTGCCGGCAGTGCGACAGGGATTTACACCGGGGAGCTGTTTTTT; CDR3: CAGSATGIYTGELFF
J: TRBJ2-7; size: .; D: .; V: TRBV19; DNA: TGTGCCAGTAGTACGACAGGTCTTAAAACCTACGAGCAGTACTTC; CDR3: CASSTTGLKTYEQYF
J: TRBJ1-1; size: many; D: .; V: TRBV4-2; DNA: TGTGCCAGCAGCCAGGTTTACTTGAACACTGAAGCTTTCTTT; CDR3: CASSQVYLNTEAFF
J: TRBJ2-7; size: many; D: .; V: TRBV27; DNA: TGTGCCAGCAGTTTCTCCCGGGACGCCGGGCACGAGCAGTACTTC; CDR3: CASSFSRDAGHEQYF
J: TRBJ1-1; size: few; D: .; V: TRBV28; DNA: TGTGCCAGCAAAAGTCGTGAAGCTTTCTTT; CDR3: CASKSREAFF
J: TRBJ2-3; size: few; D: TRBD2; V: TRBV3-1; DNA: TGTGCCAGCAGCCAAGATCTAGCGGGAGTATCTGTCGGCACAGATACGCAGTATTTT; CDR3: CASSQDLAGVSVGTDTQYF
J: TRBJ2-1; size: .; D: .; V: TRBV7-9; DNA: TGTGCCAGCAGCAATAGCCGAGGCGAGCAGTTCTTC; CDR3: CASSNSRGEQFF
J: TRBJ1-1; size: few; D: .; V: TRBV20-1; DNA: TGCAGTGCTGGGAGGGGTAGGGACACTGAAGCTTTCTTT; CDR3: CSAGRGRDTEAFF